The present T cell receptor beta chain was sequenced within a study of cytomegalovirus exposure and HLA in healthy donors. With respect to this clone: Its antigen is unidentified.

Germline values: CDR1 SGHTA, CDR2 FQGNSA. The CDR3 is 13 amino acids. The V end lost 4 bases, the J end lost 7 bases, and 13 bases lay between the germline ends. With 60 Vbeta and 13 Jbeta primers, the PCR was carried out. The method was immunoSEQ multiplex PCR; TCRdb's version includes in-frame clones alone and lacks a portion of them. The sample consists of about 170,000 clones, over 80% of them appearing once. Study-wide results and limits: Testing in vitro showed a few CMV-associated chains specific for CMV antigens. A later analysis found TCR association rates differed by HLA locus, highest for DRB1 and lowest for HLA-C.

This chain links TRBV7-2 with TRBJ2-5; possible D gene TRBD2, 6 bases. Material for sequencing was PBMCs. This receptor was identified in a boy younger than 10 in good health and CMV-seronegative. For the CDR3, the DNA is TGTGCCAGCAGCTCCGGGACTTCCGGGACCCAGTACTTC. This codes for CASSSGTSGTQYF.